This T cell receptor beta chain was recorded in a study of spatial heterogeneity in lung cancer (dated by TCRdb to about 2019). In the study overall: More beta-chain than alpha-chain transcripts were consistently detected, likely reflecting higher beta-chain transcript abundance. At surgery, around 200 tumor regions, 64 matched nontumor lung samples and 56 PBMC samples were TCR-sequenced for both alpha and beta chains. In the raw uncorrected reads, each unique combination of TCR and UMI appeared more than ten times on average. TCR repertoire features were related to nonsynonymous mutation counts determined by whole-exome sequencing of tumor tissue. The study quantitatively compared TCR alpha and beta repertoires across multiple tumor regions, matched nontumor lung and blood in non-small cell lung cancer.

The library was generated by 5' RACE. TCRdb lists the instrument as NextSeq 500. To allow correction of PCR and sequencing errors, the TCR library protocol tagged every TCR cDNA molecule with a unique molecular identifier. The study's processing was this. Decombinator tools were used for TCR identification, UMI-based error correction and CDR3 extraction. TCRs above a frequency of 2 per 1,000, corresponding to the top 1% of the tumor frequency distribution, were defined as expanded. Each repertoire was subsampled 100 times to 5,000 TCRs, after which Renyi diversity was computed with the R vegan package. CDR3 similarity networks were built from amino acid triplet string-kernel similarity, connecting CDR3s with pairwise similarity above 0.82. TCRdb's own reprocessing of the public reads used fastp at Q25 and MiXCR and kept productive beta chains. Under each unique CDR3 protein, matching rows form one entry showing the most common genes and DNA. Clone size and V and J calls follow TCRdb, not the original study. The sample table shows 12,000 or so distinct CDR3 sequences, and approximately 6.2% are seen once. Jointly, the top ten make up 10% of the sample.

The CDR3 runs 15 amino acids, cysteine and phenylalanine included. The CDR3 DNA has 45 bases and is translated from base 1. For CDR1 and CDR2, the germline V gene (reference sequence) lists DFQATT and SNEGSKA. V is cut back by 4 bases and J by 4 bases, with 4 bases in the junction unmatched. Broader findings and caveats from the paper: Confirming at a functional level the hypothesis that regional TCRs recognize regional mutations was considered to require additional single-cell paired TCR alpha and beta sequencing.

This clonotype is described as medium-sized (0.01 to 0.1%). This receptor's antigen is unknown. No quality values exist for individual bases; no much larger clone is one base distant. For a library built for alpha chains, this beta chain is a stray read; little rests on its size. The sample's time point, from its label and the paper: sample taken at primary tumor resection. Whole RNA extracted from tumor and nontumor lung tissue, or from cryopreserved PBMC samples, was used for TCR sequencing without cell sorting. The donors were more than 60 patients from the lung TRACERx cohort who had early-stage, untreated non-small cell lung cancer. Only patients for whom sufficient RNA was available from at least two tumor regions were selected for TCR sequencing. Tumor and adjacent nontumor lung specimens were reviewed by a lung pathologist before selection.

The sequencing used normal lung tissue next to the tumor, collected at surgery. The TCR sequence derives from a male donor with early-stage non-small cell lung cancer. The rearranged chain carries TRBV20-1 and TRBJ2-3, and TRBD2 matches 14 of the central bases. The DNA sequence is TGCAGTGCTATGGGGACTAGCGGGAGACCAGATACGCAGTATTTT. The encoded protein is CSAMGTSGRPDTQYF.